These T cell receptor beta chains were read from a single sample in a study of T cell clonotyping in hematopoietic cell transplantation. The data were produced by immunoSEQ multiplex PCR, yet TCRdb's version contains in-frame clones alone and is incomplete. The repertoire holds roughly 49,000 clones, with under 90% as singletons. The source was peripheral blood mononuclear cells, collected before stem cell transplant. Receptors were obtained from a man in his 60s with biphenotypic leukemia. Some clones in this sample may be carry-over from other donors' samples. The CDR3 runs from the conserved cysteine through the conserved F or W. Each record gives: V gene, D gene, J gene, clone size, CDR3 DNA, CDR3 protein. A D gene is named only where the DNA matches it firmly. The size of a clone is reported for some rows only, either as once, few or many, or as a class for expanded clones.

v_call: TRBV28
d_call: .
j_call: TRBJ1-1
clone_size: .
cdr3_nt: TGTGCCAGCAGTCGAACGTGGGAGAACACTGAAGCTTTCTTT
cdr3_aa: CASSRTWENTEAFF

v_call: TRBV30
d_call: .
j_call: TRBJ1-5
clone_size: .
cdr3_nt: TGTGCCTGGAGTGTACCCGAGGGAAATCAGCCCCAGCATTTT
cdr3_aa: CAWSVPEGNQPQHF

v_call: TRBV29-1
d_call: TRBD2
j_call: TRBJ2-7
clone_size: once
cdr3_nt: TGCAGCGTTGGTAGTAGCGGGACCTACGAGCAGTACTTC
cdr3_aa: CSVGSSGTYEQYF

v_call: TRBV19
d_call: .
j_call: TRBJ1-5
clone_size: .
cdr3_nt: TGTGCCAGTAGTACCCTGGAGGGATATCAGCCCCAGCATTTT
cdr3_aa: CASSTLEGYQPQHF

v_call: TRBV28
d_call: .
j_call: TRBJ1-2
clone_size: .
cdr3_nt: TGTGCCAGCAGTTTTGTCTCGGTTAGTGGCTACACCTTC
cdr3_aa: CASSFVSVSGYTF

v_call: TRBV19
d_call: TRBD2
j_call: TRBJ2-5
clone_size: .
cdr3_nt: TGTGCCAGTAGTATGGGGGGGCAAGAGACCCAGTACTTC
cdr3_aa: CASSMGGQETQYF

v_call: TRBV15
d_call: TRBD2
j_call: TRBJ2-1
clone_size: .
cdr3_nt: TGTGCCACCAGCAGAGTTCGGGCTAGCGGCTACAATGAGCAGTTCTTC
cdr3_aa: CATSRVRASGYNEQFF

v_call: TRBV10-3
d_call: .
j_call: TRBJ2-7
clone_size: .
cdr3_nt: TGTGCCATCAGTGAGTCTGGGTTCGAGCAGTACTTC
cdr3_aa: CAISESGFEQYF

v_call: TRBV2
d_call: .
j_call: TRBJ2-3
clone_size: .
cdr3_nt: TGTGCCAGCTCCACCGGGACTTTCATGACAGATACGCAGTATTTT
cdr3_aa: CASSTGTFMTDTQYF

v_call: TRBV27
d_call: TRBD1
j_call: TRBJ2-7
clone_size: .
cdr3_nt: TGTGCCAGCAGTTTACAGGGGGCCTACGAGCAGTACTTC
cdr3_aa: CASSLQGAYEQYF

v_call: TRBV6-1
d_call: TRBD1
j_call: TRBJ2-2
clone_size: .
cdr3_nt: TGTGCCAGCAGTGAAGCAGGGACAGGCGAGGGGTGGGAGCTGTTTTTT
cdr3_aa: CASSEAGTGEGWELFF

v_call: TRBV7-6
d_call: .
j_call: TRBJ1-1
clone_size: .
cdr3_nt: TGTGCCAGCAGCTTCAAGGGCCCTGAAGCTTTCTTT
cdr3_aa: CASSFKGPEAFF

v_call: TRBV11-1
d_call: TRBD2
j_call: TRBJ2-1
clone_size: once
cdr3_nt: TGTGCCAGCTCGGGAGGCCCGGGGAACAATGAGCAGTTCTTC
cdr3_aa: CASSGGPGNNEQFF

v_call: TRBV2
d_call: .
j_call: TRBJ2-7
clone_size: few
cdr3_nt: TGTGCCAGCAGGACGGTCCTAACCCCCTACGAGCAGTACTTC
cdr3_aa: CASRTVLTPYEQYF

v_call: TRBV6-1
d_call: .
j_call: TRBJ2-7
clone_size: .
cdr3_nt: TGTGCCAGCAGTGAAGTCAGGGCCCACGAGCAGTACTTC
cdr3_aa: CASSEVRAHEQYF

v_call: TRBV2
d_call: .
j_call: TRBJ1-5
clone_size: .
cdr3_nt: TGTGCCAGCAGTGGAGGAATGCAGCCCCAGCATTTT
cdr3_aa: CASSGGMQPQHF

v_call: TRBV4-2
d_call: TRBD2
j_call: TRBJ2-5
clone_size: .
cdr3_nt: TGTGCCAGCAGCCAGGTAGCGGGAGAATGGGAGACCCAGTACTTC
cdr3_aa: CASSQVAGEWETQYF

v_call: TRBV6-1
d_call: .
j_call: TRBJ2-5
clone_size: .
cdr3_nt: TGTGCCAGCAGTGAAGATAGATGGGATGGAGAGACCCAGTACTTC
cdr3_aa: CASSEDRWDGETQYF

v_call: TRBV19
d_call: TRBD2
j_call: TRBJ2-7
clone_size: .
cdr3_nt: TGTGCCAGTAGTGCCCCCGGGACTAGCGGGATCAACGAGCAGTACTTC
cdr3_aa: CASSAPGTSGINEQYF

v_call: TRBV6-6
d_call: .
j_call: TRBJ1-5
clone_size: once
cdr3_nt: TGTGCCAGCAGTTACTCGCCCAGCTACAATCAGCCCCAGCATTTT
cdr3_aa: CASSYSPSYNQPQHF

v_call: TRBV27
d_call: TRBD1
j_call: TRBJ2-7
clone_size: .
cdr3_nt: TGTGCCAGCAGTCCCTGGACAGGAGCCTACGAGCAGTACTTC
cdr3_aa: CASSPWTGAYEQYF

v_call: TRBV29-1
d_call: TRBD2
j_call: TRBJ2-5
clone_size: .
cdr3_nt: TGCAGCGGGAGGAGGGCGGGGGAAGAGACCCAGTACTTC
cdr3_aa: CSGRRAGEETQYF

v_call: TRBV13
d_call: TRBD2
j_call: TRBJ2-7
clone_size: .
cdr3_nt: TGTGCCAGCAGTCCAGAGCCGGGACTAGCGGGAGGCACCTACGAGCAGTACTTC
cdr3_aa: CASSPEPGLAGGTYEQYF

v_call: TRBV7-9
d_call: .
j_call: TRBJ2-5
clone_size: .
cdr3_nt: TGTGCCAGCAGCCCCAGGGGTACGATTGGGGAGACCCAGTACTTC
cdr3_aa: CASSPRGTIGETQYF

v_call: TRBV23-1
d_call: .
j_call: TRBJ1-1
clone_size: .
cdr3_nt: TGCGCCAGCAGTCAATCCGGACACCCGAACACTGAAGCTTTCTTT
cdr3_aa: CASSQSGHPNTEAFF

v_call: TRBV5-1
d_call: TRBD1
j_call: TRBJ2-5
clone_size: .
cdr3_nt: TGCGCCAGCAGCTTGGGGACAGGGGATTACGAGACCCAGTACTTC
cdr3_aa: CASSLGTGDYETQYF

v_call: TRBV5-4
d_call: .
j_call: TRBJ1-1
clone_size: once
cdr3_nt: TGTGCCAGCAGGACACTGGACACGAACACTGAAGCTTTCTTT
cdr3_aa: CASRTLDTNTEAFF

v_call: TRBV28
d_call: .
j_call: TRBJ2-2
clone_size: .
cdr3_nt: TGTGCCAGCGGCCCCCCCGGGACACCCACCGGGGAGCTGTTTTTT
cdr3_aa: CASGPPGTPTGELFF

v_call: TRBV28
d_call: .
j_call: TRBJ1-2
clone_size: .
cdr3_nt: TGTGCCAGCAGTACCCAACAGGGTCGGGGCTATGGCTACACCTTC
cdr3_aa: CASSTQQGRGYGYTF

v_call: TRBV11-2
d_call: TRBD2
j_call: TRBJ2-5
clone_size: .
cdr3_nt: TGTGCCAGCAGCCGAGGGACTAGCGGGAGTTGGGAGACCCAGTACTTC
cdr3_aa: CASSRGTSGSWETQYF

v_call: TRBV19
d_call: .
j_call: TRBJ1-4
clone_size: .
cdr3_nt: TGTGCCAGTAGTATGACAGGTTTGAATGAAAAACTGTTTTTT
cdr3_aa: CASSMTGLNEKLFF

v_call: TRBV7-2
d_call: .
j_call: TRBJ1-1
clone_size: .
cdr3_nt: TGTGCCAGCAGCTTAGTCGCGAGGGGGAACACTGAAGCTTTCTTT
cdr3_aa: CASSLVARGNTEAFF

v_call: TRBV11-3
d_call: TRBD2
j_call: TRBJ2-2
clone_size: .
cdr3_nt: TGTGCCAGCAGCTTGGGAGGGGACGCCACCGGGGAGCTGTTTTTT
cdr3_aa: CASSLGGDATGELFF

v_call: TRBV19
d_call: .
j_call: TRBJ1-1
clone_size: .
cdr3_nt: TGTGCCAGTAGTGGACAGTGGAACACTGAAGCTTTCTTT
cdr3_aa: CASSGQWNTEAFF

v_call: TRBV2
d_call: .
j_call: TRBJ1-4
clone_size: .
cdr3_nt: TGTGCCAGCAGCCCCAACGGCCTAGAAGCCGAGCTGGAGTTT
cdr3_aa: CASSPNGLEAELEF

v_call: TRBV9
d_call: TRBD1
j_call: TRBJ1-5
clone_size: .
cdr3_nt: TGTGCCAGCAGCGGGGACAGGGGAAGTCAGCCCCAGCATTTT
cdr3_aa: CASSGDRGSQPQHF

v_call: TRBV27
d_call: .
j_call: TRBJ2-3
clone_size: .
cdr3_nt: TGTGCCAGCAGTTTTGGCCTTAGCACAGATACGCAGTATTTT
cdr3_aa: CASSFGLSTDTQYF

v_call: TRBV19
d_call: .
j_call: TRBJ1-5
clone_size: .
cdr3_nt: TGTGCCAGTAATGCGGGACGCGGCCAGCCCCAGCATTTT
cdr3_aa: CASNAGRGQPQHF

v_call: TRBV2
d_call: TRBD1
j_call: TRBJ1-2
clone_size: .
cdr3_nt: TGTGCCAGCACCCTAGACAGGGGTGCCATTAACTATGGCTACACCTTC
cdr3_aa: CASTLDRGAINYGYTF

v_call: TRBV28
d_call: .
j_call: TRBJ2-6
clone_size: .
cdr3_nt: TGTGCCAGCAGTTCCACAGGGTCTGGGGCCAACGTCCTGACTTTC
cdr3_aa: CASSSTGSGANVLTF

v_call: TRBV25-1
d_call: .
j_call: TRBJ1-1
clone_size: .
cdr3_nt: TGTGCCAGCAGTCTCGGGAGGAACACTGAAGCTTTCTTT
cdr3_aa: CASSLGRNTEAFF

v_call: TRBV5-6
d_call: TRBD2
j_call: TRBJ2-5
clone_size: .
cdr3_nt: TGTGCCAGCAGCTTGCCCGGGGCTAGCGGCCAAGAGACCCAGTACTTC
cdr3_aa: CASSLPGASGQETQYF

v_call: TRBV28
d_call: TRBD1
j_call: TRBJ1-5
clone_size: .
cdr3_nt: TGTGCCAGCACCGGAGGGGGCCGTTATCAGCCCCAGCATTTT
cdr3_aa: CASTGGGRYQPQHF

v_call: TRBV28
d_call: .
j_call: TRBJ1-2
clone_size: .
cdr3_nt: TGTGCCAGCTTCCTAAGTGACAAACCCAGCTATGGCTACACCTTC
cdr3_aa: CASFLSDKPSYGYTF

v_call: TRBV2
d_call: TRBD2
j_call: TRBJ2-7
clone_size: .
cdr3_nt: TGTGCCAGCAGTACGACTAGCGGAGTATACGAGCAGTACTTC
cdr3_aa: CASSTTSGVYEQYF

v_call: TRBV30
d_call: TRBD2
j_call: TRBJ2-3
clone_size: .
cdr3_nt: TGTGCCTGGAGTGTCGGCGGGAGGGCCCCAGATACGCAGTATTTT
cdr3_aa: CAWSVGGRAPDTQYF

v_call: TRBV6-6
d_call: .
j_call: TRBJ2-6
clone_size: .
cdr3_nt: TGTGCCAGCAGTTACGGGACAAACTCTGGGGCCAACGTCCTGACTTTC
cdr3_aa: CASSYGTNSGANVLTF

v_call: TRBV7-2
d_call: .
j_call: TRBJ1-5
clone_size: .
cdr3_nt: TGTGCCAGCAGCACCGACGGATACTACAATCAGCCCCAGCATTTT
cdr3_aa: CASSTDGYYNQPQHF

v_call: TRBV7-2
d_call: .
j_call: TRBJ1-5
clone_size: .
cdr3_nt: TGTGCCAGCGAGCGGGGGGACGGCAATCAGCCCCAGCATTTT
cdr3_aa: CASERGDGNQPQHF

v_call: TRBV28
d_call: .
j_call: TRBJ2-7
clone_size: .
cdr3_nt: TGTGCCAGCGTAGAGTCTGTGGGGAGGTGGGCCGAGCAGTACTTC
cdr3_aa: CASVESVGRWAEQYF

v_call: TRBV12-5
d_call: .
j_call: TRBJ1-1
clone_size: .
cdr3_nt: TGTGCTAGTGCCCCCGCCCTCGACCAGGACACTGAAGCTTTCTTT
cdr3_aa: CASAPALDQDTEAFF

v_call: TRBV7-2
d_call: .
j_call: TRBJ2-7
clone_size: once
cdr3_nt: TGTGCCAGCAGCTTAGAGTTGAGGAGCTCCTACGAGCAGTACTTC
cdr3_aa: CASSLELRSSYEQYF

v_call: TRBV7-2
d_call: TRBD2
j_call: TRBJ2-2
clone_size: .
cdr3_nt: TGTGCCAGCAGCCGTACCCTACTAGCGGGAGTTATGGGGGAGCTGTTTTTT
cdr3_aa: CASSRTLLAGVMGELFF

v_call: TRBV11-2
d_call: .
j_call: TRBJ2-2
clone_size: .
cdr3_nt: TGTGCCAGCAGCTTCCTGGGGTCGGGGGTGCACACCGGGGAGCTGTTTTTT
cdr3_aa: CASSFLGSGVHTGELFF

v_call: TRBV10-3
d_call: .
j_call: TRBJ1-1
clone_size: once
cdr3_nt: TGTGCCATCAGTGACACAGGAGTAAACACTGAAGCTTTCTTT
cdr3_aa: CAISDTGVNTEAFF